Below are 14 T cell receptor beta chains sequenced from a single sample in a study of blood T cell repertoires in COVID-19. Clones were read by immunoSEQ multiplex PCR, and TCRdb kept only the in-frame ones, dropping some. The repertoire consists of about 190,000 clones, with less than 85% occurring once and the leading ten covering over 10%. Sequenced: peripheral blood. The receptors were sampled from a woman aged 45 to 65 with acute or convalescent COVID-19.

The rearrangement joins TRBV29-1 to TRBJ2-7; 10 bases line up with TRBD1. The V and J ends lost 7 bases and 7 bases, in that order; junction bases with no gene match: 10. CDR3 size: 13 residues. The germline gives CDR1 SQVTM, CDR2 ANQGSEA. DNA of the CDR3: TGCAGCGCAGCAGACAGGGGGCGAGGGGAGCAGTACTTC. Protein product: CSAADRGRGEQYF.

This chain links TRBV7-9 with TRBJ2-4; 7 bases fit TRBD2. This CDR3 is 15 amino acids long. In germline, CDR1 is SEHNR, CDR2 FQNEAQ (reference sequence). V lost 5 bases, J lost 8 bases, and 12 bases stayed unmatched. Here the CDR3 DNA reads TGTGCCAGCAGCCCAGCGGAACTAGCGAAGGACATTCAGTACTTC. Translation gives CASSPAELAKDIQYF.

The rearrangement joins TRBV29-1 to TRBJ1-3, with D perhaps matching TRBD1 (5 bases). The germline V gene has CDR1 SQVTM and CDR2 ANQGSEA. The V and J ends lost 6 bases and 0 bases respectively, with 9 bases between them. The CDR3 totals 13 residues. The CDR3 sequence: CSVAQDSGNTIYF. The CDR3, as DNA: TGCAGCGTAGCACAGGACTCTGGAAACACCATATATTTT.

The chain links TRBV18 to TRBJ1-5; TRBD1 is a possible D gene (5 bases). The CDR3 is 14 amino acids. CDR1 and CDR2 from the germline V gene are KGHSH and LQKENI. The V gene lost 6 bases and the J gene lost 6 bases, with 15 bases spanning the gap. The CDR3 here is CASSRGGLGQPQHF. CDR3 nucleotide sequence: TGTGCCAGCTCCCGCGGGGGATTGGGTCAGCCCCAGCATTTT.

The gene calls are TRBV23-1 and TRBJ2-6; possibly TRBD1 for D (7 bases). TRBV23-1 is an open reading frame whose function is uncertain. The V gene lost 3 bases and the J gene lost 0 bases, with 12 bases spanning the gap. There are 17 residues in the CDR3. The CDR3 loop reads CASSHTGEASGANVLTF. The CDR3 DNA sequence: TGCGCCAGCAGTCATACAGGGGAGGCCTCTGGGGCCAACGTCCTGACTTTC.

This clone appeared a few times. The chain employs TRBV27 and TRBJ2-7; the match to TRBD1 covers 8 bases. The CDR3 length is 17 residues. In germline, CDR1 is MNHEY, CDR2 SMNVEV (reference sequence). After removal of 3 bases from V and 7 bases from J, the junction contained 17 bases not matched to a gene. The CDR3 nucleotides read TGTGCCAGCAGTTTTCCCAATCGACAGGGGAAACCTTATGAGCAGTACTTC. It codes for CASSFPNRQGKPYEQYF.

CDR3 amino acids: CASSEDRGLGNTIYF. CDR3 nucleotides: TGTGCCAGCAGCGAGGACAGGGGGCTTGGAAACACCATATATTTT. The chain combines TRBV9 with TRBJ1-3; 11 positions agree with TRBD1. The CDR3 spans 15 residues. V trimming: 3 bases; J trimming: 3 bases; junction bases outside the gene matches: 2. From germline, CDR1 is SGDLS and CDR2 YYNGEE.

V gene TRBV27 combines with J gene TRBJ1-2, with a possible D match to TRBD1 (6 bases). Looked up from germline, CDR1 is MNHEY and CDR2 is SMNVEV (reference sequence). The CDR3 consists of 13 residues. Trimming removed 1 base from V and 6 bases from J, with 9 bases in between. CDR3 residues: CASSLYGGHGYTF. The CDR3 DNA reads as TGTGCCAGCAGTTTATACGGGGGGCATGGCTACACCTTC.

The chain combines TRBV6-4 with TRBJ2-4, with D possibly being TRBD2 (6 bases). CDR3 length equals 16 residues. Between the trimmed V and J ends, which lost 4 bases and 6 bases, there was a span of 19 bases. Germline values: CDR1 MRHNA, CDR2 SNTAGT. The CDR3 nucleotides are TGTGCCAGCAGTGCCTTGGACATGAGGGACTTAAACATTCAGTACTTC. This sequence encodes CASSALDMRDLNIQYF.

The rearrangement uses TRBV7-6 and TRBJ2-3; 7 nucleotides align to TRBD2. V shed 2 bases and J 6 bases; nucleotides not matched to a gene: 20. In germline, CDR1 is SGHVS, CDR2 FNYEAQ. The CDR3 spans 19 residues. Here the CDR3 reads CASSLQGNLAARRFDTQYF. The CDR3 DNA is TGTGCCAGCAGCTTACAGGGAAACCTAGCGGCCCGGAGGTTTGATACGCAGTATTTT.

V usage is TRBV6-2 or TRBV6-3 and J usage is TRBJ1-4; the D gene is possibly TRBD1 (5 bases). Trimming removed 6 bases from V and 8 bases from J, with 16 bases in between. Germline CDR1 and CDR2: MNHEY and SVGEGT. CDR3 size: 14 residues. CDR3 nucleotide sequence: TGTGCCAGCAGCCGGGGCGGGACGCCCGAAAAACTGTTTTTT. Encoded protein: CASSRGGTPEKLFF.

This clone has only one observation. The chain couples TRBV28 to TRBJ1-2; maybe TRBD1 (5 bases). The germline V and J ends were trimmed by 4 bases and 1 base, with 10 bases remaining between them. The CDR3 length is 14 residues. CDR1 MDHEN and CDR2 SYDVKM come from the germline V gene. DNA of the CDR3: TGTGCCAGCAGTTCCTTGGGGGGTAACTATGGCTACACCTTC. Amino acid sequence: CASSSLGGNYGYTF.

This clone was detected ten times or more. The chain links TRBV5-5 to TRBJ2-1; D not certain. This CDR3 is 16 amino acids long. Germline loops: CDR1 SGHKS, CDR2 YYEKEE (reference sequence). V was shortened by 0 bases and J by 0 bases, with 10 bases between the two germline ends. CDR3 sequence reads: CASSLGSVPSYNEQFF. The CDR3 coding sequence is TGTGCCAGCAGCTTGGGCAGCGTCCCCTCCTACAATGAGCAGTTCTTC.

The V gene is TRBV11-3, the J gene TRBJ2-1; 9 bases fit TRBD1. J was trimmed by 8 bases and V by 3 bases; bases with no gene match: 5. The CDR3 contains 14 residues. Germline V gene lookup returns CDR1 SGHNT and CDR2 YENEEA. CDR3 DNA sequence: TGTGCCAGCAGCTTGGGACAGGGAAACCATGAGCAGTTCTTC. This codes for CASSLGQGNHEQFF.